This is a list of T cell receptor beta chains from one sample in a study of T cell repertoires in cytomegalovirus infection. TCRdb itself ran the reads through MiXCR, one entry per CDR3 protein. The data contain fewer than 300,000 distinct CDR3 sequences, about 25% of them singletons. Input material: PBMCs. The receptors here all came from a human donor in good health (CMV status not recorded). Some clones in this sample may be carry-over from other donors' samples. The CDR3 runs from the conserved cysteine through the conserved F or W. D genes are given only for firm matches.

J | V | D | CDR3
TRBJ2-2 | TRBV2 | TRBD2 | CARGTTTGELFF
TRBJ2-7 | TRBV28 | TRBD1 | CASSFDDRGSHEQYF
TRBJ2-5 | TRBV28 | TRBD1 | CASSSSFGTGGTQETQYF
TRBJ2-2 | TRBV11-2 | NA | CASTLGRTATNTGELFF
TRBJ2-4 | TRBV6-1 | TRBD2 | CASSVGLVDIQYF
TRBJ2-1 | TRBV20-1 | TRBD2 | CSAYWPKLKSGRAGNEQFF
TRBJ2-7 | TRBV29-1 | NA | CSVEDTVPGEQYF
TRBJ2-7 | TRBV7-2 | NA | CASSLALYESSYEQYF
TRBJ2-1 | TRBV10-1 | NA | CASTRLGGGSSGWDLNEQFF
TRBJ2-3 | TRBV6-2/TRBV6-3 | TRBD2 | CASSYPGTSGSVTDTQYF
TRBJ2-3 | TRBV7-3 | TRBD2 | CASSGSGGSTQYF
TRBJ2-5 | TRBV7-6 | TRBD1 | CASSLADRGHETQYF
TRBJ2-3 | TRBV20-1 | TRBD1 | CSARDTGAPADTQYF
TRBJ1-1 | TRBV19 | NA | CASSIGLGMNTEAFF
TRBJ2-5 | TRBV7-8 | NA | CASSLRAGATQETQYF
TRBJ1-6 | TRBV5-1 | NA | CASSLAGTEYNSPLHF
TRBJ2-7 | TRBV11-2 | TRBD1 | CASSFRDRGGEQYF
TRBJ2-7 | TRBV7-2 | TRBD1 | CASSARQGKAPYEQYF
TRBJ2-1 | TRBV20-1 | NA | CSARRAENEQFF
TRBJ2-3 | TRBV3-1 | NA | CASSPPVVGDTQYF
TRBJ2-7 | TRBV6-2/TRBV6-3 | TRBD2 | CASQLAGDSYEQYF
TRBJ2-3 | TRBV7-2 | TRBD1 | CASSPPRQGIVTDTQYF
TRBJ1-3 | TRBV29-1 | NA | CSGRRASGNTIYF
TRBJ2-7 | TRBV6-2/TRBV6-3 | TRBD1 | CAYRDRETYEQYF